This T cell receptor beta chain was sequenced in a study of kidney transplant recipient with SARS-CoV-2 infection. In this sample, this clonotype turned up many times. Germline V gene lookup returns CDR1 SGHVS and CDR2 FQNEAQ. Trimming took off 3 bases at V and 4 bases at J, with 21 bases between the two ends. The CDR3 loop spans 17 amino acids. TCRdb itself ran the reads through MiXCR, one entry per CDR3 protein. The sample has roughly 250,000 distinct CDR3 sequences; around 26% are singletons. The material sequenced was a blood sample, taken at baseline and on day 111 from a kidney transplant recipient. This clonotype was obtained from a male patient between 25 and 40 years old who had COVID-19 and was a kidney transplant recipient. Some T cells may originate from the graft donor. J is TRBJ1-2 and V is TRBV7-8, with D possibly TRBD1 on 5 matching bases. CDR3 sequence: CASSFAGFTRKTYGYTF. CDR3 DNA sequence: TGTGCCAGCAGCTTCGCAGGGTTTACCCGAAAGACCTATGGCTACACCTTC. The whole variable domain, filled in from reference TRBV7-8 and TRBJ1-2, reads GAGVSQSPRYKVAKRGQDVALRCDPISGHVSLFWYQQALGQGPEFLTYFQNEAQLDKSGLPSDRFFAERPEGSVSTLKIQRTQQEDSAVYLCASSFAGFTRKTYGYTFGSGTRLTVV.